This T cell receptor beta chain comes out of a study of T-cell memory formation after mild COVID-19. Regarding the study as a whole: Contracting clones localized mainly to CM and EM when CD4+ and mainly to EMRA when CD8+. Balance between CD4 and CD8 was seen in clones contracting day 15 to 85, and a CD4+ lean was seen in later expanders. Some clones that responded turned up in pre-infection memory, which suggests that cross-reactive memory joined in.

This clonotype was detected many times. The antigen is undetermined. The CDR3 consists of 18 residues. Germline V gives CDR1 LGHNA, CDR2 YSLEER. Trimming left V 0 bases short and J 4 bases short, with 19 bases between. TCRdb ran MiXCR on the 5' RACE reads and lists one entry per CDR3 protein. There are hundreds of thousands of distinct CDR3 sequences in the sample; around a sixth occur only once, and 20% to 25% lies in the top ten. Sequencing was performed on PBMCs or a T cell subset sorted from them (not recorded which). This TCR came from a man younger than 35 who had mild COVID-19 (a few samples of this study predate the infection). Cell type and time point are not known. This rearrangement joins TRBV4-3 to TRBJ2-1; possibly TRBD1 for D (6 bases). CDR3 loop: CASSQELSSGDGYNEQFF. The CDR3 DNA reads TGCGCCAGCAGCCAAGAACTTTCATCAGGGGACGGGTACAATGAGCAGTTCTTC.